This T cell receptor beta chain was recorded in a study of cytomegalovirus exposure and HLA in healthy donors. Across the study: The platform used for the approximately 130 validation repertoires matched that of the roughly 630 first-cohort repertoires, a later analysis reported.

Sequenced by immunoSEQ multiplex PCR; TCRdb stores in-frame clones only, minus some. The table shows under 300,000 clones, with roughly 89% occurring only once. The CDR3 is made up of 17 amino acids. Germline V gene data show CDR1 as SEHNR and CDR2 as FQNEAQ (reference sequence). J was trimmed by 3 bases and V by 5 bases; bases with no gene match: 7. Sequences were obtained from PBMCs. The V call is TRBV7-9, the J call TRBJ2-2, with TRBD2 matching 12 bases. This TCR was recovered from a young woman in good health and CMV-seronegative. Here the CDR3 DNA reads TGTGCCAGCAGCCCTCTAGCGGGGGGGCCTGACACCGGGGAGCTGTTTTTT. The encoded protein is CASSPLAGGPDTGELFF.